These 27 T cell receptor beta chains were all obtained from the same sample, sequenced in a study of prognosis after radiotherapy for stage I lung cancer. The TCR beta CDR3 region was amplified from genomic DNA, with two rounds of multiplex PCR being used for the amplification. Gene-specific primers for each TRBV and TRBJ gene drove first-round PCR. TCRdb fed the multiplex PCR reads into MiXCR, producing one record per CDR3 protein. Here the sample spans under 20,000 distinct CDR3 sequences, about 40% being singletons. The specimen comprised PBMCs, sampled before or after stereotactic body radiation therapy (not recorded which). These receptors came from a donor over 45 with non-small cell lung cancer.

V is TRBV5-1 and J is TRBJ2-7; D is unresolved. The length of the CDR3 is 13 residues. Germline-derived CDR1 and CDR2 are SGHRS and YFSETQ. The V end lost 4 bases, the J end lost 0 bases, and 8 bases lay between the germline ends. Written as DNA, the CDR3 is TGCGCCAGCAGCAAGGTCCACTCCTACGAGCAGTACTTC. It codes for CASSKVHSYEQYF.

A word on this clonotype: The junction departs from germline at one end; a sequencing error may be responsible. V gene TRBV20-1 combines with J gene TRBJ2-7, with D possibly being TRBD1 (5 bases). CDR1 and CDR2 from the germline V gene are DFQATT and SNEGSKA (reference sequence). The CDR3 sequence is 13 residues long. The CDR3 is CSAISGCGYEHYF. The CDR3 DNA is TGCAGTGCTATATCAGGGTGCGGCTACGAGCATTACTTC.

In this sample, this clonotype is medium-sized (0.01 to 0.1%). The chain joins TRBV11-2 to TRBJ2-1; D is undetermined. This CDR3 has 16 amino acids. Germline values: CDR1 SGHAT, CDR2 FQNNGV. The germline V and J ends were trimmed by 1 base and 0 bases, with 10 bases remaining between them. In nucleotides, the CDR3 is TGTGCCAGCAGCTTAGGGTTACAGAACTCCTACAATGAGCAGTTCTTC. It encodes CASSLGLQNSYNEQFF.

This clonotype was counted ten times or more. Sequence at one end of the junction differs from germline and may be a read error. The V gene is TRBV3-1, the J gene TRBJ2-5; tentative D call: TRBD2 (6 bases). The CDR3 covers 12 residues. CDR1 is LGHDT, CDR2 YNNKEL, per germline (reference sequence). The DNA of the CDR3 is TGTGCCAGCAGCCAAGCCGGGACTGGAATTAGGTTC. Encoded protein: CASSQAGTGIRF.

This clonotype was recorded many times. The chain combines TRBV7-2 with TRBJ1-2, with D possibly TRBD1 on 6 matching bases. CDR1 is SGHTA and CDR2 is FQGNSA in the germline V gene. The germline V and J ends were trimmed by 0 bases and 8 bases, with 19 bases remaining between them. The CDR3 is made up of 16 amino acids. CDR3 bases: TGTGCCAGCAGCTTAGCGCTGGGGGCCTCTCCGGGAGGCTACACCTTC. Translation gives CASSLALGASPGGYTF. Filled out from reference TRBV7-2 and TRBJ1-2, the complete variable domain reads GAGVSQSPSNKVTEKGKDVELRCDPISGHTALYWYRQSLGQGLEFLIYFQGNSAPDKSGLPSDRFSAERTGGSVSTLTIQRTQQEDSAVYLCASSLALGASPGGYTFGSGTRLTVV.

CDR3 in DNA: TGTGCCAGCAGTTACGGCCGGGTACGGGGCTATGGCTACACCTTC. Translation gives CASSYGRVRGYGYTF. The chain has TRBV6-2 or TRBV6-3 and TRBJ1-2; D gene unclear. Germline V gives CDR1 MNHEY, CDR2 SVGEGT. CDR3 size: 15 residues. Trimming removed 2 bases at V and 4 bases at J, with 14 bases between.

This clonotype was seen repeatedly, ten times or more. This chain links TRBV5-8 with TRBJ2-1; 14 nucleotides agree with TRBD2. With V trimmed by 4 bases and J by 8 bases, 8 bases remained unmatched. Looked up from germline, CDR1 is SGHTS and CDR2 is YDEGEE. CDR3 size: 16 residues. The CDR3, as DNA: TGTGCCAGCAGCACACCGGGACTAGCGGGAGTAGATGAGCAGTTCTTC. Translation: CASSTPGLAGVDEQFF. The complete variable domain, with remaining parts taken from reference TRBV5-8 and TRBJ2-1, reads EAGVTQSPTHLIKTRGQQATLRCSPISGHTSVYWYQQALGLGLQFLLWYDEGEERNRGNFPPRFSGRQFPNYSSELNVNALELEDSALYLCASSTPGLAGVDEQFFGPGTRLTVL.

This clonotype was seen at least ten times. The chain is built from TRBV6-5 and TRBJ2-5, with D uncertain. The CDR3 has 14 amino acids. The V gene's germline CDR1 is MNHEY and CDR2 SVGAGI. V was shortened by 2 bases and J by 4 bases, with 11 bases between the two germline ends. Written as DNA, the CDR3 is TGTGCCAGCAGTTACACCGTCAATACAGAGACCCAGTACTTC. Its protein is CASSYTVNTETQYF.

In this sample, this clonotype is medium-sized. The rearrangement uses TRBV6-4 and TRBJ1-1; D is perhaps TRBD1 (5 bases). Per germline, CDR1 MRHNA and CDR2 SNTAGT. The CDR3 consists of 14 residues. V gave up 7 bases and J gave up 2 bases, with 14 bases separating them. CDR3 sequence reads: CASTQLGGNTEAFF. The CDR3, as DNA: TGTGCCAGCACTCAATTGGGGGGAAACACTGAAGCTTTCTTT.

Concerning this clonotype itself: A much larger clone differs from this one at a single base, so this may be a read error. The V call is TRBV29-1, the J call TRBJ2-1, with D perhaps being TRBD1 or TRBD2 (6 bases each). The CDR3 has 15 amino acids. Germline V gives CDR1 SQVTM, CDR2 ANQGSEA. Between the trimmed V and J ends, which lost 8 bases and 8 bases, there was a span of 25 bases. The CDR3 region has the DNA TGCAGCTTGGGGGGCGGGGACTTAGCAAAGCATGAGCAGTTCTTC. Residues: CSLGGGDLAKHEQFF.

Comment on this clonotype: A read error may account for a junction end that differs from germline. The V and J genes are TRBV27 and TRBJ2-7; the D gene is possibly TRBD2 (5 bases). CDR3 length: 15 residues. Germline loops: CDR1 MNHEY, CDR2 SMNVEV (reference sequence). CDR3 sequence reads: CASSRNPVLVQERYF. For the CDR3, the DNA is TGTGCCAGCAGCCGGAATCCGGTACTAGTCCAAGAGCGGTACTTC.

The chain employs TRBV3-1 and TRBJ2-1; TRBD2 matches at 8 bases. The CDR3 is 11 amino acids. Germline V gene sequence: CDR1 LGHDT, CDR2 YNNKEL (reference sequence). V was clipped by 4 bases and J by 15 bases; unmatched bases: 5. The CDR3 DNA reads TGTGCCAGCAGCCTTAGCGGGACCTCGTTCTTC. The encoded protein is CASSLSGTSFF.

This clonotype came up many times. At one boundary the junction diverges from the germline segment, which might be a read error. The chain recombines TRBV12-3 or TRBV12-4 with TRBJ2-2, with a weak D call TRBD2 (6 bases). There are 12 residues in the CDR3. The CDR3 region has the DNA TGTGCCAGCAGTACGAACACCGGGGGGCTGTTTTTT. Encoded protein: CASSTNTGGLFF.

This clonotype was counted only a few times. This sequence may be a read error, since a much larger clone differs from it by one base. V and J are TRBV24-1 and TRBJ1-2, with TRBD1 identical over 7 bases. CDR3 length equals 12 residues. Per germline, CDR1 KGHDR and CDR2 SFDVKD. The junction had 5 bases not matched to a gene; V was cut back by 4 bases and J by 10 bases. The CDR3 reads CATSEYRGVYTF. The CDR3 DNA reads TGTGCCACCAGTGAATACAGGGGCGTCTACACCTTC.

This chain uses TRBV4-1 with TRBJ2-7; 13 bases match TRBD2. The CDR3 covers 18 residues. V trimming: 7 bases; J trimming: 2 bases; junction bases outside the gene matches: 14. CDR1 and CDR2 from the germline V gene are MGHRA and YSYEKL. CDR3 coding DNA: TGCGCCAGCACCCGAGCAGGGACTAGCGGGGTCCCTGCCTACGAGCAGTACTTC. It codes for CASTRAGTSGVPAYEQYF.

The chain links TRBV20-1 to TRBJ2-5, with 8 nucleotides matching TRBD1. Germline V lookup: CDR1 DFQATT, CDR2 SNEGSKA (reference sequence). V lost 0 bases, J lost 2 bases, and 5 bases stayed unmatched. The CDR3 has 15 residues. The CDR3: CSARDGTGRQETQYF. The CDR3 region has the DNA TGCAGTGCTAGAGATGGGACAGGCCGACAAGAGACCCAGTACTTC.

This clonotype has a handful of counts. The gene calls are TRBV5-6 and TRBJ1-5, with TRBD1 matching 7 bases. Germline V lookup: CDR1 SGHDT, CDR2 YYEEEE. The V segment lost 4 bases and the J segment 0 bases; nucleotides outside the gene matches: 4. The length of the CDR3 is 15 residues. For the CDR3, the DNA is TGTGCCAGCAGCCTTACAGGGGTTAGCAATCAGCCCCAGCATTTT. Its protein is CASSLTGVSNQPQHF.

This clonotype occurred many times. The CDR3 DNA reads as TGTGCCAGTAGTATAGAGTGGGGTGGGTCCAATGAGCAGTTCTTC. Protein sequence: CASSIEWGGSNEQFF. The rearrangement joins TRBV19 to TRBJ2-1, with unresolved D. CDR1 is LNHDA, CDR2 SQIVND, per germline (reference sequence). The V gene lost 0 bases and the J gene lost 6 bases, with 12 bases spanning the gap. This CDR3 comprises 15 residues.

The table lists this clonotype with many counts. This sequence joins TRBV12-3 or TRBV12-4 and TRBJ1-5; weak D call: TRBD1 (5 bases). This CDR3 has 14 residues. Trimming removed 1 base at V and 3 bases at J, with 7 bases between. For the CDR3, the DNA is TGTGCCAGCAGTTTAGGACAGTACAATCAGCCCCAGCATTTT. Its protein is CASSLGQYNQPQHF.

The V and J genes are TRBV6-2 or TRBV6-3 and TRBJ1-6, with 9 bases identical to TRBD1. Germline V lookup: CDR1 MNHEY, CDR2 SVGEGT. J lost 6 bases, V lost 6 bases, and 6 bases had no gene match. This CDR3 spans 15 amino acids. CDR3: CASRVQGAGNSPLHF. The CDR3 DNA follows: TGTGCCAGCAGAGTACAGGGGGCAGGTAATTCACCCCTCCACTTT.

This clonotype has only a few counts. This chain joins TRBV9 and TRBJ2-5, with 12 bases lining up with TRBD2. The ends lost 4 bases at V and 1 base at J; junction bases unmatched: 8. Germline assignment: CDR1 SGDLS and CDR2 YYNGEE. This CDR3 spans 17 amino acids. CDR3 residues: CASSSSQTSGGQETQYF. In DNA form, the CDR3 reads TGTGCCAGCAGCTCCTCCCAGACTAGCGGGGGCCAAGAGACCCAGTACTTC.

The rearrangement joins TRBV20-1 to TRBJ2-3, with 7 bases lining up with TRBD2. Per germline, CDR1 DFQATT and CDR2 SNEGSKA (reference sequence). With V trimmed by 4 bases and J by 4 bases, 17 bases remained unmatched. The CDR3 extends over 17 amino acids. Written as DNA, the CDR3 is TGCAGTGCTATAGAATTACGGACTATCGGGAGGTCAGATACGCAGTATTTT. Residues: CSAIELRTIGRSDTQYF.

The chain has TRBV6-2 or TRBV6-3 and TRBJ2-5; the D gene is possibly TRBD1 (6 bases). From germline, CDR1 is MNHEY and CDR2 SVGEGT. The CDR3 is 14 residues long. V was trimmed by 5 bases and J by 8 bases, leaving 18 bases between them. CDR3 residues: CASSESGVYDTQYF. The CDR3, as DNA: TGTGCCAGCAGTGAGTCAGGGGTCTATGATACCCAGTACTTC.

There are many counts of this clonotype. The chain couples TRBV20-1 to TRBJ2-7; 8 bases are shared with TRBD2. J was trimmed by 3 bases and V by 6 bases; bases with no gene match: 7. Germline CDR1 and CDR2: DFQATT and SNEGSKA (reference sequence). This CDR3 is built from 13 residues. CDR3 in DNA: TGCAGTGCCACCCGGACTAGCAGCTACGAGCAGTACTTC. The encoded protein is CSATRTSSYEQYF.

This clonotype was counted ten times or more. The chain uses TRBV20-1 and TRBJ2-3; the D is unclear. The CDR3 is 13 residues long. The germline gives CDR1 DFQATT, CDR2 SNEGSKA (reference sequence). V was pared by 3 bases and J by 4 bases, with 11 bases between. CDR3 loop: CSARTGFPDTQYF. The CDR3 DNA reads as TGCAGTGCTAGGACCGGGTTCCCAGATACGCAGTATTTT.

This clonotype was counted at least ten times. The gene calls are TRBV6-5 and TRBJ2-5; D may match TRBD1 or TRBD2 (7 bases each). Germline CDR1 MNHEY, CDR2 SVGAGI. The V end lost 0 bases, the J end lost 3 bases, and 17 bases lay between the germline ends. The CDR3 totals 17 residues. The CDR3 bases are TGTGCCAGCAGTTACTCACCAGGGGGGGGCTGGAAAGAGACCCAGTACTTC. It encodes CASSYSPGGGWKETQYF.

This clonotype was counted at least ten times. The chain recombines TRBV3-1 with TRBJ2-1, with TRBD2 as a possible D gene (7 bases). Between the trimmed V and J ends, which lost 8 bases and 8 bases, there was a span of 16 bases. Germline CDR1 LGHDT, CDR2 YNNKEL (reference sequence). The CDR3 consists of 13 residues. CDR3 amino acids: CASRGAITDEQFF. The DNA for the CDR3 is TGTGCCAGCCGGGGGGCTATTACCGATGAGCAGTTCTTC.